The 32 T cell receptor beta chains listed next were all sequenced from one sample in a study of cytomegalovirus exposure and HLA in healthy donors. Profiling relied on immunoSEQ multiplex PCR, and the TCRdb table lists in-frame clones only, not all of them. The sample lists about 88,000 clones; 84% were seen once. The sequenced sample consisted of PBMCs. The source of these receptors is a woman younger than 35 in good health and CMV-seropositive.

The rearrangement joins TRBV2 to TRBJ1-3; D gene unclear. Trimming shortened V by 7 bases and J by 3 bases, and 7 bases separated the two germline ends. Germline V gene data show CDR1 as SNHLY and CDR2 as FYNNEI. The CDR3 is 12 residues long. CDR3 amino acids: CASTTIGNTIYF. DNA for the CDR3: TGTGCCAGCACGACTATTGGAAACACCATATATTTT.

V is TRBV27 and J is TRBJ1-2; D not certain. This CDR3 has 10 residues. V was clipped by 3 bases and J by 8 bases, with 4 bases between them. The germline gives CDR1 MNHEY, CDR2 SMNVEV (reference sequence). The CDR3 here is CASSLRGYTF. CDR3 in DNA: TGTGCCAGCAGTTTGAGGGGCTACACCTTC.

The CDR3 loop is CASSPGGGYGYTF. The CDR3 DNA reads as TGCGCCAGCAGCCCGGGAGGGGGCTATGGCTACACCTTC. The genes are TRBV5-1 and TRBJ1-2; weak D call: TRBD1 (6 bases). Germline V CDR1 and CDR2: SGHRS, YFSETQ. Trimming removed 4 bases from V and 4 bases from J, with 11 bases in between. This CDR3 has 13 amino acids. The variable domain in full, completed from reference TRBV5-1 and TRBJ1-2, reads KAGVTQTPRYLIKTRGQQVTLSCSPISGHRSVSWYQQTPGQGLQFLFEYFSETQRNKGNFPGRFSGRQFSNSRSEMNVSTLELGDSALYLCASSPGGGYGYTFGSGTRLTVV.

Here the CDR3 DNA reads TGTGCCAGCAGCTTAGTAAGGGGAGCGGGGATCCAAGAGACCCAGTACTTC. As protein: CASSLVRGAGIQETQYF. The V gene is TRBV11-2, the J gene TRBJ2-5; 7 bases are shared with TRBD2. After removal of 1 base from V and 1 base from J, the junction contained 9 bases not matched to a gene. CDR1 and CDR2 from the germline V gene are SGHAT and FQNNGV. The CDR3 spans 17 residues.

The CDR3 DNA is TGTGCCAGCTGCTTTGGGCCCTCGTACGAGCAGTACTTC. This codes for CASCFGPSYEQYF. The V and J genes are TRBV28 and TRBJ2-7; no clear D. In germline, CDR1 is MDHEN, CDR2 SYDVKM. The V gene lost 8 bases and the J gene lost 4 bases, with 15 bases spanning the gap. The CDR3 covers 13 residues.

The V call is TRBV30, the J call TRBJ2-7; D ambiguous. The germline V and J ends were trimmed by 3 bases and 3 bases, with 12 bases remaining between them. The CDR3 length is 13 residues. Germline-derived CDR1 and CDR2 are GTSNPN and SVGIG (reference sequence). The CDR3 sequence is CAWSRLSDYEQYF. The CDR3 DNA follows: TGTGCCTGGAGCCGCCTAAGTGACTACGAGCAGTACTTC.

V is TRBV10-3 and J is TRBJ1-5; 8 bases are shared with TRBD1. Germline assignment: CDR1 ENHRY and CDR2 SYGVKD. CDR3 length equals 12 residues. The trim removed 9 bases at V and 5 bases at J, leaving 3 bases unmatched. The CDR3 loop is CAMGQADQPQHF. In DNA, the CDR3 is TGTGCCATGGGACAGGCCGATCAGCCCCAGCATTTT.

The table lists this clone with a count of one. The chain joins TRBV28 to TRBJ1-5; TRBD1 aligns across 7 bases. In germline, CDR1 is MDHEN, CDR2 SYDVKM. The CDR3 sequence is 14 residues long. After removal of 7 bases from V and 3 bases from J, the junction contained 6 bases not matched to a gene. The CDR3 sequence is CASTQGGTNQPQHF. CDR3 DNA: TGTGCCAGCACCCAGGGGGGTACCAATCAGCCCCAGCATTTT.

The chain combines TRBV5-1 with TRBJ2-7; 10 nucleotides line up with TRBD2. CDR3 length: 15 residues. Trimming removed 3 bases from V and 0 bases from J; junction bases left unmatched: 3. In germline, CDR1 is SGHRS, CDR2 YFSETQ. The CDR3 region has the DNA TGCGCCAGCAGCTGGGGACTAGCGTCCTCCTACGAGCAGTACTTC. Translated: CASSWGLASSYEQYF.

Here the CDR3 DNA reads TGTGCCAGCAGCTTAGGGGCCGACCGTGGAAACACCATATATTTT. This translates into CASSLGADRGNTIYF. This chain joins TRBV11-3 and TRBJ1-3; D is undetermined. Trimming took off 1 base at V and 3 bases at J, with 10 bases between the two ends. Germline values: CDR1 SGHNT, CDR2 YENEEA. The CDR3 covers 15 residues.

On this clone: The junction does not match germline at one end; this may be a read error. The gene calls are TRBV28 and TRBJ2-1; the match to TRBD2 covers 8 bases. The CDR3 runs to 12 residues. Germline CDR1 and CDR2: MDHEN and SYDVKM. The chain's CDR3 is CASSYRAGELFF. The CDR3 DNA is TGTGCCAGCAGTTACCGAGCGGGGGAGCTGTTCTTC.

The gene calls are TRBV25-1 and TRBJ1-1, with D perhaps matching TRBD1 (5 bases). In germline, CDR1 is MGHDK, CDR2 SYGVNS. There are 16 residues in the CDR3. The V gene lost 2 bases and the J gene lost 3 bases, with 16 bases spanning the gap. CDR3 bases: TGTGCCAGCAGTGAACACAGGTTATCGTCGCACACTGAAGCTTTCTTT. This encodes CASSEHRLSSHTEAFF. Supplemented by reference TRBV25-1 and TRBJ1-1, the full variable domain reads EADIYQTPRYLVIGTGKKITLECSQTMGHDKMYWYQQDPGMELHLIHYSYGVNSTEKGDLSSESTVSRIRTEHFPLTLESARPSHTSQYLCASSEHRLSSHTEAFFGQGTRLTVV.

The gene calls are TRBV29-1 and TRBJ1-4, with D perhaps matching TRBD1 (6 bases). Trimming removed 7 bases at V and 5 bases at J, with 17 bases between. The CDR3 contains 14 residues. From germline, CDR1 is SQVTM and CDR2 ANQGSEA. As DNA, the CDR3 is TGCAGCGCCAAAGAGGGAGGGGGAAATGAAAAACTGTTTTTT. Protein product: CSAKEGGGNEKLFF.

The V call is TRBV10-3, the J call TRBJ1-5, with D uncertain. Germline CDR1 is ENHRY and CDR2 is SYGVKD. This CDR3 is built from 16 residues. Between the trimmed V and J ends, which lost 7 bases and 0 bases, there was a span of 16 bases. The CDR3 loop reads CAITGSESNSNQPQHF. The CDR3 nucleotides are TGTGCCATCACCGGGTCTGAAAGTAATAGCAATCAGCCCCAGCATTTT.

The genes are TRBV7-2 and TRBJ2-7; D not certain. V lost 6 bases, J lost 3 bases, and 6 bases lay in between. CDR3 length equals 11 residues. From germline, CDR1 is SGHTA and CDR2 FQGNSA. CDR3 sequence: CASRRGYEQYF. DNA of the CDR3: TGTGCCAGCAGACGCGGCTACGAGCAGTACTTC.

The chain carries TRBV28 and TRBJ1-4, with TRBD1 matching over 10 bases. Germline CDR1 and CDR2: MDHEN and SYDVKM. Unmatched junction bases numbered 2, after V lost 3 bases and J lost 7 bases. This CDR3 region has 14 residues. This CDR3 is CASSFGQGGEKLFF. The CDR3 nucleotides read TGTGCCAGCAGTTTTGGACAGGGGGGTGAAAAACTGTTTTTT.

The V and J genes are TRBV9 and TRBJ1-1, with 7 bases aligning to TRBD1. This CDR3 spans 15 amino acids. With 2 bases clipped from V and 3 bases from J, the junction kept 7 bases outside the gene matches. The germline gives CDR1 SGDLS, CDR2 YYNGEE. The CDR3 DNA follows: TGTGCCAGCAGCGTGGATCTTACAGGGGACACTGAAGCTTTCTTT. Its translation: CASSVDLTGDTEAFF.

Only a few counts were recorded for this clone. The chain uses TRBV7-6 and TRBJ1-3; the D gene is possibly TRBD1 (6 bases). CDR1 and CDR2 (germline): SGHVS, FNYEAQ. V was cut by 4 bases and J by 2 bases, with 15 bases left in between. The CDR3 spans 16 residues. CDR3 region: CASSSYRERTGNTIYF. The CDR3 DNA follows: TGTGCCAGCAGCTCTTACAGGGAGAGAACTGGAAACACCATATATTTT.

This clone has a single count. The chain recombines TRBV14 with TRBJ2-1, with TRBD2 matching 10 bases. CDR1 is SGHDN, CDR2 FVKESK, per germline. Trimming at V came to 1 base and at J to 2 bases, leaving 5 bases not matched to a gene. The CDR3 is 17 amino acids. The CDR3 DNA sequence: TGTGCCAGCAGCCAAGGTGTGAGCGGGGGGGCCTACAATGAGCAGTTCTTC. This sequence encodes CASSQGVSGGAYNEQFF.

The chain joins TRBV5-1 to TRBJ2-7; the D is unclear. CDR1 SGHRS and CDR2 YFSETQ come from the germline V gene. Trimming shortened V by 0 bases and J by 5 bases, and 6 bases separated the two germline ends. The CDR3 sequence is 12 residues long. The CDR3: CASSLVGHEQYF. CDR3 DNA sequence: TGCGCCAGCAGCTTGGTGGGCCACGAGCAGTACTTC.

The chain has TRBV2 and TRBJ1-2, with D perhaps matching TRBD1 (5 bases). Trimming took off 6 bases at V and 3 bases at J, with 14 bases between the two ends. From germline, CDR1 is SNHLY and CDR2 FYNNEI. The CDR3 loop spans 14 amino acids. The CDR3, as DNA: TGTGCCAGCAGCAGGGAAGGGGTGGACTATGGCTACACCTTC. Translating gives CASSREGVDYGYTF.

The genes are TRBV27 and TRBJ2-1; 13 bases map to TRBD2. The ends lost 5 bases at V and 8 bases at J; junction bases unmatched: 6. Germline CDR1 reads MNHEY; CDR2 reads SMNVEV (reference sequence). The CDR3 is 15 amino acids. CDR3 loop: CASSPGLAGVYEQFF. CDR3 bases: TGTGCCAGCAGTCCAGGACTAGCGGGGGTGTATGAGCAGTTCTTC.

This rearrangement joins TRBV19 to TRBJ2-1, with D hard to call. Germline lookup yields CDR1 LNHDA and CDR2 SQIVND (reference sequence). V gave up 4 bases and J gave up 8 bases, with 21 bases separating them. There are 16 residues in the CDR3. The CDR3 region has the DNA TGTGCCAGTAGTAAGTTTGGTAGCCCTCGATTCGATGAGCAGTTCTTC. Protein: CASSKFGSPRFDEQFF.

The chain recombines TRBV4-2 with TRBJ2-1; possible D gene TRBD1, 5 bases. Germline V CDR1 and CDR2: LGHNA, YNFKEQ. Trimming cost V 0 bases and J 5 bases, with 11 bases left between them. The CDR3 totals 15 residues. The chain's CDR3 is CASSQEAGNNNEQFF. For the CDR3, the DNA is TGTGCCAGCAGCCAAGAAGCAGGGAATAACAATGAGCAGTTCTTC.

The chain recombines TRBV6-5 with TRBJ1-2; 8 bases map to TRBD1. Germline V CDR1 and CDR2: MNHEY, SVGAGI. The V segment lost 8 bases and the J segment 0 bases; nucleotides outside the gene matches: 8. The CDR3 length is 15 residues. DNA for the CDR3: TGTGCCAGCGCAGGGGGCCTGATAGCTAACTATGGCTACACCTTC. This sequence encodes CASAGGLIANYGYTF.

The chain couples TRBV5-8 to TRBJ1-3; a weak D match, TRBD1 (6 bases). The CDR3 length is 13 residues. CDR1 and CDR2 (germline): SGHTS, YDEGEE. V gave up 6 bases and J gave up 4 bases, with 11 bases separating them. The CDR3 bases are TGTGCCAGCACCATGACAGGAGGAAACACCATATATTTT. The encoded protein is CASTMTGGNTIYF.

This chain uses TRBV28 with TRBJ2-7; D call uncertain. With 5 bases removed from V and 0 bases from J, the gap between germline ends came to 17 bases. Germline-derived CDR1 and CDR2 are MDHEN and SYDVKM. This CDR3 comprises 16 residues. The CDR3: CASSPPPATSSYEQYF. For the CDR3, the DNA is TGTGCCAGCAGTCCCCCCCCTGCCACGAGCTCCTACGAGCAGTACTTC. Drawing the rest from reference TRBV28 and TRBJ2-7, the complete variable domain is DVKVTQSSRYLVKRTGEKVFLECVQDMDHENMFWYRQDPGLGLRLIYFSYDVKMKEKGDIPEGYSVSREKKERFSLILESASTNQTSMYLCASSPPPATSSYEQYFGPGTRLTVT.

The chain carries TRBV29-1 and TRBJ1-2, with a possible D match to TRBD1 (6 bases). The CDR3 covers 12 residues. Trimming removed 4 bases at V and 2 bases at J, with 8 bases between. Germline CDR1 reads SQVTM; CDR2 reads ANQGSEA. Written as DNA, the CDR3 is TGCAGCGTTGGTGACAGGAACTATGGCTACACCTTC. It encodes CSVGDRNYGYTF. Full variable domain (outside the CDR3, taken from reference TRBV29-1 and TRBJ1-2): SAVISQKPSRDICQRGTSLTIQCQVDSQVTMMFWYRQQPGQSLTLIATANQGSEATYESGFVIDKFPISRPNLTFSTLTVSNMSPEDSSIYLCSVGDRNYGYTFGSGTRLTVV.

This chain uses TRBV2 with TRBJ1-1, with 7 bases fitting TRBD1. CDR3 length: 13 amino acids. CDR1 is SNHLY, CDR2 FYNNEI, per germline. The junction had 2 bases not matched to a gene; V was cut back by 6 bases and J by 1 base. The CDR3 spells CASRQGRNTEAFF. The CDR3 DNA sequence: TGTGCCAGCAGACAGGGGCGGAACACTGAAGCTTTCTTT. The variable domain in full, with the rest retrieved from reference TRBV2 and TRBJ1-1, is EPEVTQTPSHQVTQMGQEVILRCVPISNHLYFYWYRQILGQKVEFLVSFYNNEISEKSEIFDDQFSVERPDGSNFTLKIRSTKLEDSAMYFCASRQGRNTEAFFGQGTRLTVV.

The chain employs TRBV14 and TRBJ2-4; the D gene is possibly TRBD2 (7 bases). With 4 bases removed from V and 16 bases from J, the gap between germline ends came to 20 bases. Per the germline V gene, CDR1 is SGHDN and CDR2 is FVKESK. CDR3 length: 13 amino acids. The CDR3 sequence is CASSRPSGDNLYF. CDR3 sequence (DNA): TGTGCCAGCAGCCGCCCCAGCGGGGACAATTTATACTTC.

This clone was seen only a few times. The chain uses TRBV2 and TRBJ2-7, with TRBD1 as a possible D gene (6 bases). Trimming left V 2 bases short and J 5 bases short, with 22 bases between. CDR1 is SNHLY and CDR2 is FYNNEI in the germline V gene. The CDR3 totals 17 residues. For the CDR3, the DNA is TGTGCCAGCAGTGAAATCTTCCGGGACACCACTCGACACGAGCAGTACTTC. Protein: CASSEIFRDTTRHEQYF.

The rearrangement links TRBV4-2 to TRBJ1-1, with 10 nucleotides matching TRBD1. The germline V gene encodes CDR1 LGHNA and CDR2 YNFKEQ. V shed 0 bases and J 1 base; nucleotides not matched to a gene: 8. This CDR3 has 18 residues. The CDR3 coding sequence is TGTGCCAGCAGCCAAGATTTTAAGGGGACAGGGGCGAACACTGAAGCTTTCTTT. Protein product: CASSQDFKGTGANTEAFF.